The clone carrying this T cell receptor beta chain was observed many times. Investigators prepared the TCR beta libraries by applying iRepertoire HTBI primers and Arm-PCR of CDR3 regions. From the multiplex PCR reads, TCRdb called clonotypes with MiXCR, one entry per CDR3 protein. The sample yields more than 350,000 distinct CDR3 sequences, 14% to 15% seen once. The sample originates from a study of regulatory T cells in long-lasting Graves disease. The time point denotes: newly diagnosed GD, antithyroid drugs for less than 3 months. The TCR library used RNA extracted from PBMCs. This same sample was also taken into another study, of T cells in Graves' hyperthyroidism and ophthalmopathy.

This specimen was peripheral blood mononuclear cells (PBMCs), taken at new diagnosis, from a patient treated with antithyroid drugs. The receptor's source is a woman in her twenties or thirties with Graves disease.

CDR3 DNA: TGTGCCAGCACCAAACATCCGGGAGATGCGACCTACGAGCAGTACTTC. Translated, it gives CASTKHPGDATYEQYF. The chain couples TRBV7-3 to TRBJ2-7, with D possibly matching TRBD2 (6 bases). Trimming took 7 bases from V and 2 from J, leaving 21 bases between them. The germline gives CDR1 SGHTA, CDR2 FQGTGA. This CDR3 spans 16 amino acids.